The clone carrying this T cell receptor beta chain was counted a single time. The data were produced by immunoSEQ multiplex PCR, yet TCRdb's version contains in-frame clones alone and is incomplete. The table shows approximately 260,000 clones, with about nine tenths occurring only once. The CDR3 extends over 13 amino acids. Germline loops: CDR1 SGHNT, CDR2 YYREEE (reference sequence). The V end was cut by 0 bases, the J end by 7 bases, with 8 bases between. This entry is derived from a study of blood T cell repertoires in COVID-19. This sequence joins TRBV5-4 and TRBJ2-1; no clear D gene. Material: PBMCs or T cells enriched from blood (not recorded which). The clonotype originates from a woman in her forties with acute COVID-19. The chain's CDR3 is CASSLAGSNEQFF. CDR3 DNA sequence: TGTGCCAGCAGCTTGGCCGGTAGTAATGAGCAGTTCTTC.